One and the same sample provided the 2 T cell receptor beta chains below, sequenced in a study of human T cells and chemical hapten exposure. Unfractionated whole blood was the source of the extracted total RNA. TCRdb re-called the 5' RACE reads through MiXCR, storing one row per CDR3 protein. Of tens of thousands of distinct CDR3 sequences listed, 6.5% to 8.5% are singletons. The receptor set was obtained from a male donor in good health.

The rearrangement uses TRBV7-9 and TRBJ2-3, with D uncertain. This CDR3 comprises 14 residues. From germline, CDR1 is SEHNR and CDR2 FQNEAQ (reference sequence). Between the trimmed V and J ends, which lost 4 bases and 2 bases, there was a span of 10 bases. In DNA, the CDR3 is TGTGCCAGCAGCTGGACCGGTTCCACAGATACGCAGTATTTT. Encoded protein: CASSWTGSTDTQYF.

This rearrangement joins TRBV24-1 to TRBJ2-1; possibly TRBD1 or TRBD2 for D (7 bases each). The V end lost 3 bases, the J end lost 8 bases, and 19 bases lay between the germline ends. Germline V CDR1 and CDR2: KGHDR, SFDVKD. The length of the CDR3 is 16 residues. The CDR3 nucleotides are TGTGCCACCAGTGATAACAGGGGAGGGGGTACGGATGAGCAGTTCTTC. Residues: CATSDNRGGGTDEQFF.